Each of the 18 T cell receptor beta chains below was sequenced from the same sample in a study of OX40 agonist ivuxolimab in advanced cancers. TCRdb's table, derived via immunoSEQ multiplex PCR, lists solely in-frame clones and lacks some. Here the sample spans tens of thousands of clones, 80% to 90% being singletons. The source was CD4+ or CD8+ T cells sorted from blood, collected in a trial of the OX40 agonist ivuxolimab. All receptors derive from an adult with an advanced solid tumor such as melanoma, head and neck, liver or kidney cancer.

This chain connects TRBV6-1 to TRBJ2-1; D is undetermined. The CDR3 extends over 14 amino acids. Germline V gives CDR1 MNHNS, CDR2 SASEGT. V lost 8 bases to trimming and J lost 10 bases, with 21 bases between them. The CDR3: CASALDARRYEQFF. The CDR3 DNA is TGTGCCAGCGCACTGGATGCGCGCAGATACGAGCAGTTCTTC.

The chain links TRBV18 to TRBJ2-6; D is uncertain. Germline-derived CDR1 and CDR2 are KGHSH and LQKENI. V was pared by 0 bases and J by 1 base, with 13 bases between. The CDR3 has 18 amino acids. CDR3 DNA: TGTGCCAGCTCACCACCGGTCCGCTATCCTTCTGGGGCCAACGTCCTGACTTTC. It specifies CASSPPVRYPSGANVLTF.

The chain joins TRBV7-3 to TRBJ1-2; D is possibly TRBD1 (5 bases). The CDR3 covers 13 residues. Trimming removed 4 bases at V and 6 bases at J, with 12 bases between. Germline CDR1 is SGHTA and CDR2 is FQGTGA. DNA of the CDR3: TGTGCCAGCAGCTCATCTACAGGTGATGGCTACACCTTC. It is translated as CASSSSTGDGYTF.

The chain has TRBV30 and TRBJ1-2; TRBD1 is a possible D gene (6 bases). Trimming left V 0 bases short and J 7 bases short, with 18 bases between. The CDR3 loop spans 15 amino acids. Germline CDR1 and CDR2: GTSNPN and SVGIG (reference sequence). The CDR3 DNA is TGTGCCTGGAGTGTAACGATGGGGGGCGCGGGTGGCTACACCTTC. Amino acid sequence: CAWSVTMGGAGGYTF.

J is TRBJ1-5 and V is TRBV30; D possibly corresponds to TRBD1 (5 bases). V was shortened by 3 bases and J by 4 bases, with 13 bases between the two germline ends. The germline V gene encodes CDR1 GTSNPN and CDR2 SVGIG (reference sequence). CDR3 length: 14 amino acids. DNA for the CDR3: TGTGCCTGGAGCCGGGACGGGCTAAATCAGCCCCAGCATTTT. Residues: CAWSRDGLNQPQHF.

V usage is TRBV6-1 and J usage is TRBJ2-3; weak D call: TRBD1 (6 bases). The CDR3 is made up of 12 amino acids. V shed 6 bases and J shed 10 bases, with 14 bases lying between them. Germline CDR1 reads MNHNS; CDR2 reads SASEGT. The CDR3 DNA reads TGTGCCAGCAGGAAAGGACAGTGGGCGCAGTATTTT. Translation: CASRKGQWAQYF.

The rearrangement links TRBV27 to TRBJ2-2; D might be TRBD1 (5 bases). V shed 5 bases and J shed 0 bases, with 22 bases lying between them. Germline-derived CDR1 and CDR2 are MNHEY and SMNVEV (reference sequence). CDR3 size: 19 residues. The CDR3 DNA is TGTGCCAGCAGTAAAGGACCCACCCAGGGTTTCGCGAACACCGGGGAGCTGTTTTTT. Its protein product is CASSKGPTQGFANTGELFF.

V gene TRBV4-1 combines with J gene TRBJ2-2, with D tentatively TRBD1 (6 bases). V was clipped by 0 bases and J by 4 bases, with 15 bases between them. The CDR3 totals 17 residues. Germline CDR1 reads MGHRA; CDR2 reads YSYEKL. CDR3 loop: CASSQEGAGSGTGELFF. The CDR3 bases are TGCGCCAGCAGCCAAGAGGGGGCCGGTAGTGGCACCGGGGAGCTGTTTTTT.

V gene TRBV2 combines with J gene TRBJ1-2; D is unclear. The V and J ends lost 4 bases and 4 bases respectively, with 10 bases between them. The V gene's germline CDR1 is SNHLY and CDR2 FYNNEI. This CDR3 has 13 residues. CDR3 nucleotide sequence: TGTGCCAGCAGTGTTCAGGAACGCTATGGCTACACCTTC. The encoded protein is CASSVQERYGYTF.

The rearrangement joins TRBV5-1 to TRBJ1-3; the D is unclear. The CDR3 length is 14 residues. In germline, CDR1 is SGHRS, CDR2 YFSETQ. The V end lost 4 bases, the J end lost 0 bases, and 8 bases lay between the germline ends. The CDR3 here is CASSPVSSGNTIYF. In DNA, the CDR3 is TGCGCCAGCAGCCCAGTGAGCTCTGGAAACACCATATATTTT.

The chain employs TRBV14 and TRBJ2-5; D is uncertain. With 0 bases removed from V and 4 bases from J, the gap between germline ends came to 3 bases. The CDR3 runs to 12 residues. Looked up from germline, CDR1 is SGHDN and CDR2 is FVKESK. This chain's CDR3 is CASSQDPETQYF. DNA of the CDR3: TGTGCCAGCAGCCAAGACCCAGAGACCCAGTACTTC.

The chain employs TRBV7-2 and TRBJ2-1; possibly TRBD1 or TRBD2 for D (6 bases each). The CDR3 runs to 14 residues. V dropped 8 bases and J dropped 8 bases, with 19 bases sitting between them. The germline V gene has CDR1 SGHTA and CDR2 FQGNSA. This CDR3 reads CASSSGGLLDEQFF. Here the CDR3 DNA reads TGTGCCAGCTCTTCTGGGGGGCTTTTAGATGAGCAGTTCTTC.

This chain joins TRBV5-1 and TRBJ2-3, with D possibly matching TRBD2 (6 bases). The CDR3 totals 16 residues. Deletions cut 0 bases from V and 1 base from J, with 12 bases between. From germline, CDR1 is SGHRS and CDR2 YFSETQ. CDR3 protein: CASSLVRGVGTDTQYF. The CDR3 nucleotides are TGCGCCAGCAGCTTGGTGCGCGGGGTCGGCACAGATACGCAGTATTTT.

The rearrangement joins TRBV7-9 to TRBJ2-5, with TRBD1 matching 9 bases. Unmatched junction bases numbered 13, after V lost 3 bases and J lost 11 bases. CDR3 length: 15 amino acids. The germline V gene encodes CDR1 SEHNR and CDR2 FQNEAQ (reference sequence). The CDR3 sequence: CASSLTGGTLGEQYF. The CDR3 DNA is TGTGCCAGCAGCTTGACAGGGGGGACCCTTGGGGAGCAGTACTTC.

The chain is built from TRBV6-1 and TRBJ1-4; perhaps TRBD1 as D (6 bases). Trimming cost V 7 bases and J 6 bases, with 12 bases left between them. From germline, CDR1 is MNHNS and CDR2 SASEGT. This CDR3 is built from 13 residues. CDR3 loop: CASNPDSYEKLFF. In nucleotides, the CDR3 is TGTGCCAGCAATCCGGACAGTTATGAAAAACTGTTTTTT.

The chain recombines TRBV7-8 with TRBJ2-5; D might be TRBD1 (6 bases). The CDR3 sequence is 14 residues long. The V end was cut by 3 bases, the J end by 2 bases, with 10 bases between. CDR1 and CDR2 (germline): SGHVS, FQNEAQ. In DNA form, the CDR3 reads TGTGCCAGCAGCTTCGGAACAGGGCAAGAGACCCAGTACTTC. It yields the protein CASSFGTGQETQYF.

The gene calls are TRBV5-1 and TRBJ2-5; D perhaps matches TRBD1 (5 bases). V was trimmed by 7 bases and J by 4 bases, leaving 14 bases between them. The CDR3 has 13 amino acids. The germline CDR1 and CDR2 sequences are SGHRS and YFSETQ. The chain's CDR3 is CASQVTGTETQYF. The DNA for the CDR3 is TGCGCCAGCCAGGTTACAGGTACAGAGACCCAGTACTTC.

This sequence joins TRBV4-1 and TRBJ2-1; weak D call: TRBD2 (7 bases). CDR1 MGHRA and CDR2 YSYEKL come from the germline V gene. Trimming pared 6 bases from V and 2 bases from J, leaving 14 bases between. This CDR3 is 15 amino acids long. The CDR3 bases are TGCGCCAGCAGAGGGGGGGTAGCCCCCTACAATGAGCAGTTCTTC. Translated, it gives CASRGGVAPYNEQFF.